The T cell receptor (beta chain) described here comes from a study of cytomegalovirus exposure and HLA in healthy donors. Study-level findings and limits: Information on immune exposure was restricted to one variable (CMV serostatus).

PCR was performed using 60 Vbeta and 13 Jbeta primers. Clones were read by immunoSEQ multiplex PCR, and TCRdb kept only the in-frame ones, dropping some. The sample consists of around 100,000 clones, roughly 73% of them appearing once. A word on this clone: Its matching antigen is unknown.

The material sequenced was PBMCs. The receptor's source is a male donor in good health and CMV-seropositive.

CDR3 nucleotides: TGTGCCAGTAGTATGGTCAGGGCCGGCGAGCAGTACTTC. Protein sequence: CASSMVRAGEQYF. This chain links TRBV19 with TRBJ2-7, with TRBD1 as a possible D gene (5 bases). This CDR3 has 13 amino acids. Germline assignment: CDR1 LNHDA and CDR2 SQIVND (reference sequence). Trimming removed 3 bases at V and 6 bases at J, with 12 bases between.